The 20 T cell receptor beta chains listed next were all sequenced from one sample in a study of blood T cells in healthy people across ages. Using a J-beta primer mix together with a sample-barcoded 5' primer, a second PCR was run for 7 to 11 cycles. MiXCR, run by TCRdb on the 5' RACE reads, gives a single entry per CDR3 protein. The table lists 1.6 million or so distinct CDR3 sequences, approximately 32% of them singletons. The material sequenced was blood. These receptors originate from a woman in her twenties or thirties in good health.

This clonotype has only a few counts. The chain's CDR3 is CASSQEEGPSYNEQFF. The CDR3 region has the DNA TGTGCCAGCAGCCAGGAAGAGGGACCCTCCTACAATGAGCAGTTCTTC. The genes are TRBV5-5 and TRBJ2-1; either TRBD1 or TRBD2 may supply D (5 bases each). The V gene lost 4 bases and the J gene lost 0 bases, with 14 bases spanning the gap. The CDR3 length is 16 residues. From germline, CDR1 is SGHKS and CDR2 YYEKEE (reference sequence).

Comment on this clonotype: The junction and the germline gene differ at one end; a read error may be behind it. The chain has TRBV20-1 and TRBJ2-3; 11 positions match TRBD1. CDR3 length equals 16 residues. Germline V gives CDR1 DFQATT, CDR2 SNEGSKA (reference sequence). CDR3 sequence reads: CSAGERDRGWTDTQYF. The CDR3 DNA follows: TGCAGTGCTGGAGAGCGGGACAGGGGGTGGACAGATACGCAGTATTTT.

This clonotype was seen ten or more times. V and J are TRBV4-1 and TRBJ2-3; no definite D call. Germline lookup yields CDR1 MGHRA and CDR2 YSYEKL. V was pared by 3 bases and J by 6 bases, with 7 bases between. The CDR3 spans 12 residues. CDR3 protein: CASSQPLDTQYF. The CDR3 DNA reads TGCGCCAGCAGCCAGCCCCTGGATACGCAGTATTTT.

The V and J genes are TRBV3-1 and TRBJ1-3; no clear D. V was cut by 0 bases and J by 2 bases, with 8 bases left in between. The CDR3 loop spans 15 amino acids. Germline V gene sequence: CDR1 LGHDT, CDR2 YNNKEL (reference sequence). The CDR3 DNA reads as TGTGCCAGCAGCCAAGATGTACAGCCTGGAAACACCATATATTTT. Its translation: CASSQDVQPGNTIYF.

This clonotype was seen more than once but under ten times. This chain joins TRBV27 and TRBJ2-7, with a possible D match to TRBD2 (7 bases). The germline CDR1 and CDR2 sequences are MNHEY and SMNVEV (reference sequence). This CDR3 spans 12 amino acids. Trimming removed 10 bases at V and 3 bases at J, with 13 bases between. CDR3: CATRGDNYEQYF. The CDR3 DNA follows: TGTGCCACCCGGGGGGACAACTACGAGCAGTACTTC.

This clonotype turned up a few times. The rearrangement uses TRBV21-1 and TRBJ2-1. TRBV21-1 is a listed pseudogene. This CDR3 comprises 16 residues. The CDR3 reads CASSKVNRGSYNEQFF. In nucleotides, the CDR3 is TGTGCCAGCAGCAAAGTAAACAGGGGCTCCTACAATGAGCAGTTCTTC.

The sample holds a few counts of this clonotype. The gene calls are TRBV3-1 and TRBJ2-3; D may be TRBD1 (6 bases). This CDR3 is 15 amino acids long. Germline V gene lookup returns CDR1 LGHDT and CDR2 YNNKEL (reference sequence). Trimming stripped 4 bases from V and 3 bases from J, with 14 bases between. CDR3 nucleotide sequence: TGTGCCAGCAGCCTACAGGGCAAAAGAACAGATACGCAGTATTTT. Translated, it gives CASSLQGKRTDTQYF.

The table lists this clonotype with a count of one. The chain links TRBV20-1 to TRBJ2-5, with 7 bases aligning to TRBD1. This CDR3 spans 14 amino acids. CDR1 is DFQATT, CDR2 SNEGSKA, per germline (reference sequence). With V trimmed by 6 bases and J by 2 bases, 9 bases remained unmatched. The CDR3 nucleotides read TGCAGTGCCCCCACCGGGACAGAGCAAGAGACCCAGTACTTC. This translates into CSAPTGTEQETQYF.

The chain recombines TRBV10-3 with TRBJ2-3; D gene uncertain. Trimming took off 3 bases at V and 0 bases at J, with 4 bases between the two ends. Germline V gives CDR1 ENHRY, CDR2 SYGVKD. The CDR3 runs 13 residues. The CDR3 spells CAISEGSTDTQYF. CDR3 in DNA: TGTGCCATCAGTGAAGGGAGCACAGATACGCAGTATTTT.

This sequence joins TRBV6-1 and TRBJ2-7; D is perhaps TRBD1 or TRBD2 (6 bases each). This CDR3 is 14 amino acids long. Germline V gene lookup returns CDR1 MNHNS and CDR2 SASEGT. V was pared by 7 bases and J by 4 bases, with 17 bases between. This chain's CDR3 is CASKGGAGAYEQYF. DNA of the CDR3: TGTGCCAGCAAGGGGGGAGCAGGGGCGTACGAGCAGTACTTC.

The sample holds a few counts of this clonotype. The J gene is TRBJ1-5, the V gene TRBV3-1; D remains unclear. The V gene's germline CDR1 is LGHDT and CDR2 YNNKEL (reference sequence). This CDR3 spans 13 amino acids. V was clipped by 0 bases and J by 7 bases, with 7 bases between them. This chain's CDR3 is CASSQDREQPQHF. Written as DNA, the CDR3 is TGTGCCAGCAGCCAAGACCGGGAGCAGCCCCAGCATTTT.

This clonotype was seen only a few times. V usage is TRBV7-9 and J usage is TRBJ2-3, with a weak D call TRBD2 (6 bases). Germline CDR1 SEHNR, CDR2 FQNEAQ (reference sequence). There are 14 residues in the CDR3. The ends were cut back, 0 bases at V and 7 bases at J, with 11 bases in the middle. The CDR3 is CASSLAGGSNTQYF. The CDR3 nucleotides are TGTGCCAGCAGCTTAGCGGGAGGATCAAATACGCAGTATTTT.

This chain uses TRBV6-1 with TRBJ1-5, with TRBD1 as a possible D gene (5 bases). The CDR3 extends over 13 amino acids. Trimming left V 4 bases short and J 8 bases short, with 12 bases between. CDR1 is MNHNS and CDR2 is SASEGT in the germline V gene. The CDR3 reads CASSVRGREPQHF. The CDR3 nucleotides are TGTGCCAGCAGTGTGAGGGGCAGGGAGCCCCAGCATTTT.

CDR3 amino acids: CASTTKGAGAFF. CDR3 coding DNA: TGTGCCAGCACAACAAAGGGGGCTGGAGCTTTCTTT. The V gene is TRBV6-2 or TRBV6-3, the J gene TRBJ1-1, with 7 bases matching TRBD1. The CDR3 loop spans 12 amino acids. The germline V gene encodes CDR1 MNHEY and CDR2 SVGEGT. J was trimmed by 10 bases and V by 7 bases; bases with no gene match: 9.

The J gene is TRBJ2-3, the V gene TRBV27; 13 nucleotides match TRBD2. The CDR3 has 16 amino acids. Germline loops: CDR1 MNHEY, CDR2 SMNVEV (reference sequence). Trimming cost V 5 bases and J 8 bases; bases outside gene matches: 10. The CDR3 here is CASSPQLAGGYTTQYF. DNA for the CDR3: TGTGCCAGCAGTCCTCAACTAGCGGGAGGGTATACTACGCAGTATTTT.

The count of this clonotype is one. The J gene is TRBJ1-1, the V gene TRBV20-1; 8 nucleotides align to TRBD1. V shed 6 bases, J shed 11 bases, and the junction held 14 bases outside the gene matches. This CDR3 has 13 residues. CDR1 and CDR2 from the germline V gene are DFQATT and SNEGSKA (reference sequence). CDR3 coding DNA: TGCAGTGCCCCGATAAGACAGGGGAGGGACGCTTTCTTT. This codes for CSAPIRQGRDAFF.

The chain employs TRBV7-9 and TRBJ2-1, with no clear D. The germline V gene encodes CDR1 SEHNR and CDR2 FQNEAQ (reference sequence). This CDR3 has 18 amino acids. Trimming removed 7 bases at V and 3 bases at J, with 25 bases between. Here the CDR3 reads CASTGIGARPKHYNEQFF. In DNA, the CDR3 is TGTGCCAGCACCGGAATAGGTGCCAGGCCGAAACACTACAATGAGCAGTTCTTC.

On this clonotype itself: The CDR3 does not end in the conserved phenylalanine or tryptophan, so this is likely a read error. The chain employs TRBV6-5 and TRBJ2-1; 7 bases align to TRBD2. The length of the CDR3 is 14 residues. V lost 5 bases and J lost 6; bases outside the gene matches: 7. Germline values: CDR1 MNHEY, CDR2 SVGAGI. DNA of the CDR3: TGTGCCAGCAGTGCCGGGACTATCCTCAATGAGCAGTTCTCC. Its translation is CASSAGTILNEQFS.

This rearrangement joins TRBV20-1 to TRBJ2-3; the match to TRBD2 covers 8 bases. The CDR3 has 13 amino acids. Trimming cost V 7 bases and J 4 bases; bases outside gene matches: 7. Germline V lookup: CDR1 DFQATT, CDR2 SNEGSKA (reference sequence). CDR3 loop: CSEMSGRADTQYF. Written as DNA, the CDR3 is TGCAGTGAGATGAGCGGGAGAGCAGATACGCAGTATTTT.

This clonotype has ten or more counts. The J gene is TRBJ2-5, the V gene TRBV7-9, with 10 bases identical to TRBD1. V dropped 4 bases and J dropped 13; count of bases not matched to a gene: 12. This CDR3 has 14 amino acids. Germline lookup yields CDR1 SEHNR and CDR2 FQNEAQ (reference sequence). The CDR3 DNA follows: TGTGCCAGCAGCTCGGGACAGGGGACCGCCTCCGGGTACTTC. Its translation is CASSSGQGTASGYF.